The rows below give T cell receptor beta chains drawn from one sample of a study of T cell responses to AZD1222 COVID-19 vaccine. The table came from immunoSEQ multiplex PCR; TCRdb's copy has only in-frame clones and leaves some out. The data show about 150,000 clones, 80% to 95% seen once. Sample: peripheral blood, taken 28 days after the second AZD1222 dose. The receptors stem from an adult who received the AZD1222 COVID-19 vaccine. CDR3s include the opening cysteine and the closing phenylalanine or tryptophan. A D gene is named only where the DNA matches it firmly. Not all rows give a size; the values are once, few, many and, for expanded clones, a class.

size,V,D,J,DNA,CDR3
-,TRBV24-1,-,TRBJ2-6,TGTGCCATCTCCGGGACCATCTCTGGGGCCAACGTCCTGACTTTC,CAISGTISGANVLTF
-,TRBV6-1,-,TRBJ1-4,TGTGCCAGCAGTGAGCGGACACCAACTAATGAAAAACTGTTTTTT,CASSERTPTNEKLFF
-,TRBV7-2,-,TRBJ1-5,TGTGCCAGCAGCTTAGAACCATTAGGTAGCAATCAGCCCCAGCATTTT,CASSLEPLGSNQPQHF
-,TRBV10-1,-,TRBJ2-3,TGCGCCAGCAGTGCTCGTCGGGACACAGATACGCAGTATTTT,CASSARRDTDTQYF
-,TRBV11-2,-,TRBJ1-6,TGTGCCAGCAGCTCGCGGTGGGCAGCCGGGGCGTCCTATAATTCACCCCTCCACTTT,CASSSRWAAGASYNSPLHF
-,TRBV7-9,TRBD1,TRBJ2-7,TGTGCCAGCAGTCGCCAAGGGACAGGGGGTAACGAGCAGTACTTC,CASSRQGTGGNEQYF
-,TRBV10-2,TRBD2,TRBJ2-2,TGCGCCAGCAGTGAGTCGTTAGCGGGGTTGAACACCGGGGAGCTGTTTTTT,CASSESLAGLNTGELFF
-,TRBV7-2,TRBD1,TRBJ1-2,TGTGCCAGCAGCTGGGACAGGATCTATGGCTACACCTTC,CASSWDRIYGYTF
-,TRBV5-1,TRBD2,TRBJ2-3,TGCGCCAGCAGCACGGGACTAGCGGGAGGTCGTTCAGATACGCAGTATTTT,CASSTGLAGGRSDTQYF
-,TRBV30,-,TRBJ1-3,TGTGCCTGGAGTGCACCCTCTGGAAACACCATATATTTT,CAWSAPSGNTIYF
-,TRBV4-3,-,TRBJ1-3,TGCGCCAGCAGCCAAGATTCGGGCAGGGTAAACACCATATATTTT,CASSQDSGRVNTIYF
-,TRBV29-1,TRBD1,TRBJ1-1,TGCAGCGTTCACCGGGACAGGGCGGTCACTGAAGCTTTCTTT,CSVHRDRAVTEAFF
once,TRBV18,TRBD1,TRBJ1-6,TGTGCCAGCTCACGGATGGACAGGGACTCACCCCTCCACTTT,CASSRMDRDSPLHF
-,TRBV21-1,-,TRBJ1-1,TGTGCCAGCAGCAAGGGGCCGGACACCGAAGCTTTCTTT,CASSKGPDTEAFF
-,TRBV2,TRBD2,TRBJ2-7,TGTGCCAGCAGGTCTGGACTAGCGGGAAGCTCCTACGAGCAGTACTTC,CASRSGLAGSSYEQYF
-,TRBV19,-,TRBJ1-1,TGTGCCAGTAGTTATGGGAATTCAAAAGGTGAAGCTTTCTTT,CASSYGNSKGEAFF
-,TRBV11-2,TRBD1,TRBJ1-1,TGTGCCAGCCGAGGGACAGGACGGTTGAACACTGAAGCTTTCTTT,CASRGTGRLNTEAFF
-,TRBV5-6,TRBD2,TRBJ2-1,TGTGCCAGCAGCTTGGTTGGCGGGAGGACTAGCTCCTACAATGAGCAGTTCTTC,CASSLVGGRTSSYNEQFF
-,TRBV19,-,TRBJ1-2,TGTGCCAGTAGTAGACCCGAGGGAGGCTACACCTTC,CASSRPEGGYTF
-,TRBV18,-,TRBJ1-1,TGTGCCAGCTCACCCAATCAACCGGGGGCGAACACTGAAGCTTTCTTT,CASSPNQPGANTEAFF
-,TRBV19,TRBD2,TRBJ2-4,TGTGCCAGTAGTATAGGAGGTAGCGGGGAAAGGTTAAGCATTCAGTACTTC,CASSIGGSGERLSIQYF
-,TRBV18,-,TRBJ2-7,TGTGCCAGCTCCCCTCTTAGGTCCCCCCCCGAGCAGTACTTC,CASSPLRSPPEQYF
-,TRBV7-7,TRBD2,TRBJ2-5,TGTGCCAGCAGCCGGATAGCGGGAGTAGGAGAGACCCAGTACTTC,CASSRIAGVGETQYF
-,TRBV28,-,TRBJ1-3,TGTGCCAGCAGTTTATTGGCAGGGGCTGGAAACACCATATATTTT,CASSLLAGAGNTIYF
-,TRBV28,TRBD2,TRBJ2-7,TGTGCCAGCAGATCCACCGGGACTAGCTCCTACGAGCAGTACTTC,CASRSTGTSSYEQYF
-,TRBV18,TRBD2,TRBJ2-7,TGTGCCAGCTCACCAAAGGCTAGCGGGATCTACGAGCAGTACTTC,CASSPKASGIYEQYF
-,TRBV15,-,TRBJ1-5,TGTGCCACCAGCAGAGAGAGGGATCAGCCCCAGCATTTT,CATSRERDQPQHF
-,TRBV6-5,-,TRBJ1-1,TGTGCCACGATCACACAGGGAATGAACACTGAAGCTTTCTTT,CATITQGMNTEAFF
-,TRBV7-8,-,TRBJ2-7,TGTGCCAGCAGTGACTGGGGGGCAAGTGACGAGCAGTACTTC,CASSDWGASDEQYF
once,TRBV5-4,TRBD2,TRBJ2-2,TGTGCCAGCAGCCTCGGGACTAGCTTCACCGGGGAGCTGTTTTTT,CASSLGTSFTGELFF
-,TRBV18,TRBD1,TRBJ1-3,TGTGCCAGCTCACCACAGACCGGGACAGCTAACACCATATATTTT,CASSPQTGTANTIYF
-,TRBV25-1,-,TRBJ1-4,TGTGCCAGCACCGACGGCCAGCCCCAGGAAAAACTGTTTTTT,CASTDGQPQEKLFF
-,TRBV3-1/TRBV3-2,-,TRBJ1-2,TGTGCCAGCAGCCCCTCCGGGGAAGGGGGGTATGGCTACACCTTC,CASSPSGEGGYGYTF
-,TRBV6-6,TRBD2,TRBJ2-1,TGTGCCAGCAGGGCGGGACTAGCGGGAGCAAATGAGCAGTTCTTC,CASRAGLAGANEQFF
-,TRBV28,TRBD2,TRBJ2-1,TGTGCCAGCAGTCTAAGGGAGGGGACTCGGTTCTTC,CASSLREGTRFF
-,TRBV7-2,-,TRBJ1-4,TGTGCCAGCAGCTTACAGGGAATTAGTGAAAAACTGTTTTTT,CASSLQGISEKLFF
-,TRBV27,-,TRBJ2-5,TGTGCCAGCAGTTCCTTAAGGGCAGGACAAGAGACCCAGTACTTC,CASSSLRAGQETQYF
-,TRBV3-1/TRBV3-2,TRBD1,TRBJ1-1,TGTGCCAGCAGCCTTACAGGACAGGTCTACACTGAAGCTTTCTTT,CASSLTGQVYTEAFF
-,TRBV25-1,TRBD1,TRBJ1-4,TGTGCCAGCAACAGGGGGGACAAATGGGATGAAAAACTGTTTTTT,CASNRGDKWDEKLFF
-,TRBV19,-,TRBJ2-7,TGTGCCAGTAGTATGAGGGGAGGGGACAGGAAGGACGAGCAGTACTTC,CASSMRGGDRKDEQYF
-,TRBV3-1/TRBV3-2,-,TRBJ1-5,TGTGCCAGCAGCGCTACAGGGAACCAGCCCCAGCATTTT,CASSATGNQPQHF
few,TRBV27,TRBD1,TRBJ1-5,TGTGCCAGCAGCCTAGACAGGGGTTTTAATCAGCCCCAGCATTTT,CASSLDRGFNQPQHF
-,TRBV2,TRBD1,TRBJ2-7,TGTGCCAGCAGTGAAACAGGGGGCACTTACGAGCAGTACTTC,CASSETGGTYEQYF
-,TRBV28,-,TRBJ1-2,TGTGCCAGCCTGCCAGACGGAGATGGCTACACCTTC,CASLPDGDGYTF
once,TRBV6-5,-,TRBJ2-3,TGTGCCAGCAGGGAGACCACAGATACGCAGTATTTT,CASRETTDTQYF
-,TRBV25-1,TRBD2,TRBJ2-5,TGTGCCAGCAGTGAAGCGGGGGACCAAGAGACCCAGTACTTC,CASSEAGDQETQYF
-,TRBV10-2,-,TRBJ1-3,TGCGCCAGCAGTGAATTCGACTACACCATATATTTT,CASSEFDYTIYF
-,TRBV5-6,TRBD1,TRBJ1-5,TGTGCCAGCAGCTTGCCCGGGACAGGCGGTAGCAATCAGCCCCAGCATTTT,CASSLPGTGGSNQPQHF
-,TRBV27,TRBD1,TRBJ1-2,TGTGCCAGCAGTTATGCCAGGACAGGGCGAGGCTACACCTTC,CASSYARTGRGYTF
-,TRBV5-8,TRBD2,TRBJ2-3,TGTGCCAGCAGCTTGGCTAGCGGGGGAACGCAGTATTTT,CASSLASGGTQYF
-,TRBV6-5,-,TRBJ2-7,TGTGCCAGCAGTTACTCGACCGCCAGGGCAGTCTACGAGCAGTACTTC,CASSYSTARAVYEQYF
-,TRBV29-1,-,TRBJ1-4,TGCAGCGTGGGGTTGACTAATGAAAAACTGTTTTTT,CSVGLTNEKLFF
-,TRBV6-5,-,TRBJ1-5,TGTGCCAGTATGGGGTATAGCAATCAGCCCCAGCATTTT,CASMGYSNQPQHF
-,TRBV5-1,TRBD2,TRBJ2-7,TGCGCCAGCAGCTTGGCTGGCGGGAGTCTCCTCTACGAGCAGTACTTC,CASSLAGGSLLYEQYF
-,TRBV5-1,-,TRBJ2-5,TGTGCCAGCAGCCCCCTCCCGGGACGGAAAGAGACCCAGTACTTC,CASSPLPGRKETQYF
-,TRBV6-5,-,TRBJ1-5,TGTGCCAGCAGTTCCACCTCAGGCGGCGGGCAGCCCCAGCATTTT,CASSSTSGGGQPQHF
few,TRBV3-1/TRBV3-2,-,TRBJ1-1,TGTGCCAGCAGCCAAGATAGGAGGCCTCGGGGCACTGAAGCTTTCTTT,CASSQDRRPRGTEAFF
-,TRBV28,-,TRBJ1-6,-,CASSSGQGDSPLHF
-,TRBV6-5,-,TRBJ1-2,TGTGCCAGCAGGGACAACTATGGCTACACCTTC,CASRDNYGYTF